What follows is one T cell receptor beta chain and its context. This sample was taken from a study of blood T cells in healthy people across ages. Per germline, CDR1 MNHEY and CDR2 SVGEGT. CDR3 length equals 15 residues. Trimming left V 2 bases short and J 5 bases short, with 15 bases between. Together with a sample-barcoded 5' primer, a J-beta primer mix was included in a second PCR lasting about 7 to 11 cycles. Each CDR3 protein is one row after TCRdb ran MiXCR on the 5' RACE reads. The sample consists of 1.5 million to 2 million distinct CDR3 sequences, roughly a third of them appearing once. In each sample, at least 6 million PBMCs were isolated.

The receptor was derived from a woman aged 25 to 39 in good health. The genes are TRBV6-2 or TRBV6-3 and TRBJ2-5; weak D call: TRBD2 (7 bases). What was sequenced was blood. Here the CDR3 DNA reads TGTGCCAGCAGTTACGGGGGCGGGAGAAGGGAGACCCAGTACTTC. Protein: CASSYGGGRRETQYF.